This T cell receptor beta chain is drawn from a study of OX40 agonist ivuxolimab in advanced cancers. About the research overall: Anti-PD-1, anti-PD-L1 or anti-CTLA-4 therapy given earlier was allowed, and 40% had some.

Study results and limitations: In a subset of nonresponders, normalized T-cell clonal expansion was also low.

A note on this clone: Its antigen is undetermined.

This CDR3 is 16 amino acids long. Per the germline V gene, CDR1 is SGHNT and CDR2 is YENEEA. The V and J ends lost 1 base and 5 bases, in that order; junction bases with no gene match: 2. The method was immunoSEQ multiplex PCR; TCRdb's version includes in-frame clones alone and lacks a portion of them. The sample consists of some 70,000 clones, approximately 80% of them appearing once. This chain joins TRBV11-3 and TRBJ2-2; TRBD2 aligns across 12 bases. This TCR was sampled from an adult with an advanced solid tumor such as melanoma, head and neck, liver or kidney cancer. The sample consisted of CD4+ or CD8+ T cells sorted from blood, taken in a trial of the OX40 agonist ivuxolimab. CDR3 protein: CASSLGGLAGTGELFF. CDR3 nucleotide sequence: TGTGCCAGCAGCTTAGGAGGACTAGCGGGAACCGGGGAGCTGTTTTTT.